This T cell receptor (beta chain) was found in a study of metastatic and nonmetastatic thyroid tumors. Germline values: CDR1 LNHDA, CDR2 SQIVND (reference sequence). The CDR3 is made up of 12 amino acids. Deletions cut 3 bases from V and 6 bases from J, with 8 bases between. All patients reached thyroid surgery having received no treatment beforehand. This clone was detected many times. TCRdb re-analyzed the PCR reads through MiXCR. The data contain roughly 81,000 clones, around 9.2% of them singletons. The sequence was collected from a female donor with papillary thyroid cancer or a benign thyroid nodule (not recorded which). Some clones in this sample may be carry-over from other donors' samples. Sequences were obtained from blood. The chain recombines TRBV19 with TRBJ1-1, with D possibly matching TRBD1 (5 bases). CDR3 sequence: CASSMGLSEAFF. The CDR3 DNA follows: TGTGCCAGTAGTATGGGACTCTCTGAAGCTTTCTTT.